The 12 T cell receptor beta chains in this list originate from one sample, sequenced in a study of CD8+ T cells in alopecia areata. Investigators isolated RNA and reverse transcribed it into cDNA to act as the sequencing template. The protocol was immunoSEQ multiplex PCR, while the TCRdb copy is restricted to in-frame clones and leaves out a portion. The sample holds around 200,000 clones, about 60% seen once. Treatment reported: oral pan-JAK inhibitor, 5-10 mg twice daily. The source material was CD8+ T cells sorted from blood, sampled at week 24, from a patient treated with tofacitinib. These TCRs come from a human donor with alopecia areata.

This clone was seen a few times. This chain links TRBV4-2 with TRBJ1-1, with D possibly being TRBD1 (6 bases). Germline CDR1 and CDR2: LGHNA and YNFKEQ. The CDR3 sequence is 16 residues long. The V gene lost 1 base and the J gene lost 0 bases, with 12 bases spanning the gap. Here the CDR3 reads CASSQGGGQLNTEAFF. In DNA form, the CDR3 reads TGTGCCAGCAGCCAAGGGGGCGGACAGCTGAACACTGAAGCTTTCTTT.

The chain couples TRBV23-1 to TRBJ2-7, with TRBD1 identical over 8 bases. TRBV23-1 is given ORF status, its function remaining uncertain. V dropped 6 bases and J dropped 6; count of bases not matched to a gene: 13. The CDR3 has 15 residues. The CDR3 DNA reads TGCGCCAGCAGCTACGACAGGGGACACCCTTGCGAGCAGTACTTC. It encodes CASSYDRGHPCEQYF.

The table lists this clone with a count of one. In DNA form, the CDR3 reads TGTGCCAGCAGCGGAACAGGGGGCGATAATGAAAAACTGTTTTTT. Encoded protein: CASSGTGGDNEKLFF. This sequence joins TRBV7-9 and TRBJ1-4, with TRBD1 matching 9 bases. Germline CDR1 is SEHNR and CDR2 is FQNEAQ (reference sequence). J gave up 4 bases and V 5 bases, and 5 bases lay outside the gene matches. The CDR3 extends over 15 amino acids.

The rearrangement links TRBV5-6 to TRBJ2-3; D remains unclear. Trimming stripped 3 bases from V and 0 bases from J, with 8 bases between. CDR1 is SGHDT, CDR2 YYEEEE, per germline. This CDR3 is 14 amino acids long. The CDR3: CASSSTLSTDTQYF. The CDR3, as DNA: TGTGCCAGCAGCTCGACACTTAGCACAGATACGCAGTATTTT.

The rearrangement uses TRBV19 and TRBJ1-6, with D perhaps matching TRBD1 (5 bases). The germline V gene encodes CDR1 LNHDA and CDR2 SQIVND (reference sequence). Trimming pared 5 bases from V and 10 bases from J, leaving 18 bases between. CDR3 size: 15 residues. The CDR3 region has the DNA TGTGCCAGTAGTGCTACTTCGGGACGGGCCTCACCCCTCCACTTT. It specifies CASSATSGRASPLHF.

The chain's CDR3 is CAVPSGRGGTGELFF. In DNA, the CDR3 is TGTGCCGTTCCTTCCGGGCGGGGCGGAACCGGGGAGCTGTTTTTT. J is TRBJ2-2 and V is TRBV11-2; possible D gene TRBD2, 6 bases. CDR1 SGHAT and CDR2 FQNNGV come from the germline V gene. Trimming pared 11 bases from V and 5 bases from J, leaving 21 bases between. The length of the CDR3 is 15 residues.

The chain has TRBV5-1 and TRBJ1-4, with D possibly being TRBD1 (5 bases). This CDR3 has 15 amino acids. V was shortened by 7 bases and J by 5 bases, with 18 bases between the two germline ends. Looked up from germline, CDR1 is SGHRS and CDR2 is YFSETQ. Here the CDR3 reads CASHVGRGGNEKLFF. CDR3 coding DNA: TGCGCCAGCCATGTCGGTAGGGGAGGAAATGAAAAACTGTTTTTT.

V usage is TRBV2 and J usage is TRBJ1-6; perhaps TRBD1 as D (5 bases). Germline values: CDR1 SNHLY, CDR2 FYNNEI. Trimming pared 7 bases from V and 8 bases from J, leaving 24 bases between. The CDR3 runs 17 residues. The chain's CDR3 is CASNRLTRAGGDSPLHF. The CDR3 nucleotides read TGTGCCAGCAATCGCCTTACTCGGGCGGGAGGGGATTCACCCCTCCACTTT.

The rearrangement uses TRBV9 and TRBJ2-3; D gene ambiguous. The CDR3 extends over 16 amino acids. The V and J ends lost 2 bases and 0 bases respectively, with 13 bases between them. The germline CDR1 and CDR2 sequences are SGDLS and YYNGEE. In DNA, the CDR3 is TGTGCCAGCAGCGTTTACCCAGCTTCTAGCACAGATACGCAGTATTTT. Translated, it gives CASSVYPASSTDTQYF.

This clone was seen only a few times. The rearrangement uses TRBV6-5 and TRBJ2-3; the D is unclear. The CDR3 loop spans 14 amino acids. The V gene lost 4 bases and the J gene lost 0 bases, with 8 bases spanning the gap. The germline V gene has CDR1 MNHEY and CDR2 SVGAGI. CDR3 sequence: CASSSRPSTDTQYF. CDR3 sequence (DNA): TGTGCCAGCAGTTCCAGACCCAGCACAGATACGCAGTATTTT.

The chain combines TRBV30 with TRBJ2-1; 10 bases are shared with TRBD1. Germline loops: CDR1 GTSNPN, CDR2 SVGIG (reference sequence). The CDR3 consists of 19 residues. With 5 bases clipped from V and 6 bases from J, the junction kept 22 bases outside the gene matches. The CDR3 DNA reads TGTGCCTGGGAAACGGGACAGGGGTCCTCCAGATTCGGGGGCAATGAGCAGTTCTTC. It yields the protein CAWETGQGSSRFGGNEQFF.

This rearrangement joins TRBV5-1 to TRBJ2-7; TRBD2 matches 12 bases. V lost 0 bases to trimming and J lost 1 base; unmatched junction nucleotides: 8. Per germline, CDR1 SGHRS and CDR2 YFSETQ. This CDR3 spans 18 amino acids. The CDR3 region is CASSLGLAGETLSYEQYF. The CDR3 DNA is TGCGCCAGCAGCTTGGGACTAGCGGGGGAGACACTGTCCTACGAGCAGTACTTC. Filled out from reference TRBV5-1 and TRBJ2-7, the complete variable domain reads KAGVTQTPRYLIKTRGQQVTLSCSPISGHRSVSWYQQTPGQGLQFLFEYFSETQRNKGNFPGRFSGRQFSNSRSEMNVSTLELGDSALYLCASSLGLAGETLSYEQYFGPGTRLTVT.